This entry is about one TCR beta chain. Its binding antigen is unknown. Base-call qualities are not available, and no considerably larger clone is one nucleotide away. A patient counted as having stable Graves' hyperthyroidism if no progression to ophthalmopathy occurred over 18 months of follow-up. The hyperthyroidism patients were between 18 and 65 years old and newly diagnosed, with a disease duration of less than 2 months. The study excluded patients with uncontrolled infections, other autoimmune diseases, pregnancy or lactation. Diagnoses relied on clinical symptoms, serum thyroxine and TRAb, thyroid ultrasound and orbital computed tomography. Ficoll-Paque density gradient centrifugation was used to isolate PBMCs from approximately 10 ml of fresh peripheral blood. Total RNA was extracted using Trizol reagent, and RNA quality was assessed on an Agilent 2100 Bioanalyzer. The sample originates from a study of T cells in Graves' hyperthyroidism and ophthalmopathy (dated by TCRdb to the late 2010s). About the investigation overall: Peripheral blood samples were taken at initial diagnosis, before any treatment was given. TCR V-J signatures able to tell the groups apart were searched for in a discovery cohort of some 97 patients, of whom approximately 40 had Graves' ophthalmopathy and around 58 had stable Graves' hyperthyroidism. Whether ophthalmopathy could be predicted prospectively was tested in an independent validation cohort made up of some 20 hyperthyroidism patients plus 17 patients who later progressed to ophthalmopathy. The roughly 91 discovery patients were randomly divided into training and test sets at a 7:3 ratio. Thyroid tissue and blood T-cell repertoires from about six Graves' hyperthyroidism patients were also compared in the study. Following sampling, methimazole starting at 30 mg daily was given to hyperthyroidism patients, and high-dose intravenous methylprednisolone was given to ophthalmopathy patients. According to the paper, TCR Vbeta CDR3 sequencing was carried out on around 140 peripheral blood samples, which came from some 41 ophthalmopathy, 70 to 80 hyperthyroidism and around 17 progressor patients.

The CDR3 contains 15 residues, cysteine and phenylalanine counted. The read is trimmed to its CDR3 DNA, 45 bases read in frame from base 1. V was cut back by 6 bases and J by 2 bases, leaving a gap of 14 bases between them. From the germline V gene (reference sequence), CDR1 is MNHEY and CDR2 is SMNVEV. What the study reported, not specific to this receptor: In cross-validation, a model built on a 13 V-J signature told ophthalmopathy apart from stable hyperthyroidism with less than 90% sensitivity and roughly 83% specificity, and in testing the same model reached 80%/75%. Sample size was not statistically predetermined, and blinding of investigators to group allocation was not performed. Most expanded thyroid clonotypes (frequency above 0.001) were also found in blood, which suggests that blood repertoires may mirror thyroid immune responses. In validation, the model predicted progression to ophthalmopathy a median of around six months before onset, with about 64% sensitivity and 72.22% specificity.

The TCR beta CDR3 regions were amplified from the RNA transcripts. A first-round RT-PCR of the TCR CDR3 used the HTBI primer set with the Qiagen OneStep RT-PCR kit. Libraries were constructed in a second round of multiplex PCR, after which size selection and purification were carried out. The libraries were sequenced on an Illumina HiSeq2000 using paired-end 100 bp reads. Per the source publication's procedure: SOAPnuke was used to process the raw data, throwing out any read that contained adapters or uncalled bases, had a mean Phred below 15, or lacked an exact constant-primer or identifier match. High-quality paired reads were merged using COPE v1.2.5, and each unique nucleotide sequence was defined as a clonotype. Clonotypes were aligned to IMGT TRBV, TRBD and TRBJ reference segments using MiTCR v1.1. The analysis included only V-J combinations with a frequency above 0.0001, which together covered 99% to 99.2% of the repertoires. A TCS score was defined as the ratio between F50 (clonal expansion) and ExV (chaos), using BLOSUM62-based TCRdist between CDR3 peptides within each V-J. Welch's t-statistics and random forest reduced 450 to 600 V-J features to 13, which were used in a naive Bayes classifier (R e1071). TCRdb reworked the public reads: Q25 trimming with fastp, MiXCR clone assembly, productive beta chains retained. When rows share a CDR3 protein, they turn into one entry using the most common DNA and genes. These V and J calls derive from TCRdb rather than the authors' analysis. Present in this sample are hundreds of thousands of distinct CDR3 sequences, around 15% of which were seen just once. The ten top clones hold 10% of the sample.

The TCR sequence derives from a woman between 18 and 29 years old with Graves' hyperthyroidism. Sequencing was carried out using blood. The chain is encoded by TRBV27 joined to TRBJ2-1; a confident D gene designation cannot be given. CDR3 protein: CASSRRTATYNEQFF. The DNA sequence is TGTGCCAGCAGCCGTAGGACGGCGACCTACAATGAGCAGTTCTTC.